The count of the clone carrying this TCR beta chain is one. Its specificity is unknown. The data derive from a study of blood T cells in healthy people across ages. Study observations and caveats: Roughly linearly, TCR beta diversity per million T cells fell as age increased.

Using a J-beta primer mix together with a sample-barcoded 5' primer, a second PCR was run for roughly 6 to 11 cycles. TCRdb reanalysed the 5' RACE reads using MiXCR and keeps one entry per CDR3 protein. In the table there are about a million distinct CDR3 sequences, roughly 43% of which are singletons. The sample comprised blood. The receptor comes from a man aged 25-45 years in good health.

CDR3: CAIRGAGAITDTQYF. CDR3 nucleotides: TGTGCCATCAGGGGAGCGGGGGCGATCACAGATACGCAGTATTTT. This chain links TRBV10-3 with TRBJ2-3, with TRBD2 identical over 8 bases. The trim removed 6 bases at V and 2 bases at J, leaving 7 bases unmatched. The CDR3 covers 15 residues. Germline CDR1 and CDR2: ENHRY and SYGVKD.